The 25 T cell receptor beta chains listed next were all sequenced from one sample in a study of blood T cell repertoires in COVID-19. This table comes from immunoSEQ multiplex PCR, and its TCRdb copy is limited to in-frame clones, with some not included. The data show about 150,000 clones, around 80% seen once. Sequencing was carried out using peripheral blood. The origin of the receptors is a man aged 60-69 years with acute or convalescent COVID-19.

The V call is TRBV28, the J call TRBJ2-3; 11 nucleotides align to TRBD2. Unmatched junction bases numbered 5, after V lost 3 bases and J lost 3 bases. The germline gives CDR1 MDHEN, CDR2 SYDVKM. This CDR3 has 16 residues. Written as DNA, the CDR3 is TGTGCCAGCAGTTTGTCGGCTAGCGGGAGGACAGATACGCAGTATTTT. The encoded protein is CASSLSASGRTDTQYF.

This clone has ten or more counts. This sequence joins TRBV6-4 and TRBJ2-5, with TRBD2 matching 12 bases. The length of the CDR3 is 15 residues. Trimming took 0 bases from V and 4 from J; bases not matched to a gene: 0. CDR1 and CDR2 (germline): MRHNA, SNTAGT. CDR3 in amino acids: CASSDSTSGRETQYF. Written as DNA, the CDR3 is TGTGCCAGCAGTGACTCGACTAGCGGGAGAGAGACCCAGTACTTC.

This chain connects TRBV6-5 to TRBJ1-1; 9 nucleotides align to TRBD1. J gave up 10 bases and V 5 bases, and 14 bases lay outside the gene matches. CDR1 is MNHEY, CDR2 SVGAGI, per germline. The CDR3 runs 15 residues. The CDR3 loop is CASSPSPGQGRGAFF. CDR3 sequence (DNA): TGTGCCAGCAGTCCCTCTCCGGGACAGGGAAGGGGAGCTTTCTTT.

CDR3 protein: CASSPDLAANYGYTF. The CDR3 DNA sequence: TGTGCCAGCAGCCCGGACCTAGCGGCCAACTATGGCTACACCTTC. The chain joins TRBV5-5 to TRBJ1-2; D not certain. This CDR3 has 15 residues. Per germline, CDR1 SGHKS and CDR2 YYEKEE (reference sequence). The ends were cut back, 4 bases at V and 2 bases at J, with 15 bases in the middle.

The chain recombines TRBV7-9 with TRBJ1-2; D not certain. Germline V gene data show CDR1 as SEHNR and CDR2 as FQNEAQ (reference sequence). The CDR3 totals 15 residues. V was clipped by 1 base and J by 0 bases, with 9 bases between them. For the CDR3, the DNA is TGTGCCAGCAGCTTAGAGGGAGCACCTAACTATGGCTACACCTTC. The encoded protein is CASSLEGAPNYGYTF.

Note on this clone: Other DNA sequences within the sample encode an identical CDR3. The genes are TRBV19 and TRBJ1-5; 7 nucleotides line up with TRBD1. Germline V gives CDR1 LNHDA, CDR2 SQIVND (reference sequence). This CDR3 has 15 residues. Trimming took 3 bases from V and 0 from J; bases not matched to a gene: 2. The CDR3 DNA follows: TGTGCCAGTAGTATCGGACAGGTTAGCAATCAGCCCCAGCATTTT. Translation gives CASSIGQVSNQPQHF. Using reference TRBV19 and TRBJ1-5 for the parts outside the CDR3, the full variable domain is DGGITQSPKYLFRKEGQNVTLSCEQNLNHDAMYWYRQDPGQGLRLIYYSQIVNDFQKGDIAEGYSVSREKKESFPLTVTSAQKNPTAFYLCASSIGQVSNQPQHFGDGTRLSIL.

This clone has just one count. The rearrangement joins TRBV6-1 to TRBJ1-1, with 9 bases fitting TRBD1. Germline CDR1 MNHNS, CDR2 SASEGT. This CDR3 is 16 amino acids long. V lost 2 bases, J lost 1 base, and 5 bases stayed unmatched. As DNA, the CDR3 is TGTGCCAGCAGTGAAAGACAGGGGGGCCCGAACACTGAAGCTTTCTTT. It yields the protein CASSERQGGPNTEAFF.

The chain carries TRBV9 and TRBJ1-1; 12 bases agree with TRBD1. V dropped 3 bases and J dropped 5; count of bases not matched to a gene: 8. Germline lookup yields CDR1 SGDLS and CDR2 YYNGEE. The CDR3 covers 16 residues. DNA for the CDR3: TGTGCCAGCAGCGCGGGGACAGGGGGCACGAGAACTGAAGCTTTCTTT. It codes for CASSAGTGGTRTEAFF.

This clone was seen more than once but under ten times. V and J are TRBV2 and TRBJ2-7; a weak D match, TRBD2 (6 bases). V lost 8 bases and J lost 3, with 17 bases in between. The CDR3 extends over 14 amino acids. Germline assignment: CDR1 SNHLY and CDR2 FYNNEI. This CDR3 is CASARGFARYEQYF. The CDR3 region has the DNA TGTGCCAGCGCCCGGGGGTTTGCGCGCTACGAGCAGTACTTC.

The V and J genes are TRBV7-2 and TRBJ2-6; no clear D gene. The ends were cut back, 1 base at V and 1 base at J, with 8 bases in the middle. The CDR3 totals 16 residues. In germline, CDR1 is SGHTA, CDR2 FQGNSA. The CDR3 nucleotides are TGTGCCAGCAGCTTAGATCGGGTATCTGGGGCCAACGTCCTGACTTTC. The encoded protein is CASSLDRVSGANVLTF.

This clone turned up a few times. The chain employs TRBV18 and TRBJ1-5; D perhaps matches TRBD1 (6 bases). Germline assignment: CDR1 KGHSH and CDR2 LQKENI. V lost 2 bases to trimming and J lost 1 base, with 9 bases between them. The CDR3 has 15 amino acids. The CDR3 spells CASSPRTASNQPQHF. CDR3 in DNA: TGTGCCAGCTCACCAAGGACAGCGAGCAATCAGCCCCAGCATTTT.

In this sample, this clone turned up a few times. This chain uses TRBV27 with TRBJ1-6; tentatively, D is TRBD1 (6 bases). V was clipped by 6 bases and J by 7 bases, with 13 bases between them. Germline CDR1 MNHEY, CDR2 SMNVEV (reference sequence). CDR3 length: 14 amino acids. The CDR3, as DNA: TGTGCCAGCAGCCCGACAGGCAGGAATTCACCCCTCCACTTT. This encodes CASSPTGRNSPLHF.

The chain links TRBV5-6 to TRBJ2-3; tentatively, D is TRBD1 (5 bases). The CDR3 contains 14 residues. V was cut by 1 base and J by 7 bases, with 13 bases left in between. From germline, CDR1 is SGHDT and CDR2 YYEEEE. The CDR3 nucleotides read TGTGCCAGCAGCTTGTCAGGGATGGAGAATACGCAGTATTTT. As protein: CASSLSGMENTQYF.

The chain recombines TRBV6-2 or TRBV6-3 with TRBJ1-1, with D possibly matching TRBD1 (6 bases). V lost 4 bases and J lost 4, with 13 bases in between. Germline V gene lookup returns CDR1 MNHEY and CDR2 SVGEGT. This CDR3 spans 14 amino acids. Here the CDR3 reads CASSSTGFSTEAFF. The CDR3 DNA reads TGTGCCAGCAGTTCAACAGGGTTTAGCACTGAAGCTTTCTTT.

The rearrangement links TRBV12-5 to TRBJ2-7, with TRBD1 matching 9 bases. The trim removed 3 bases at V and 2 bases at J, leaving 2 bases unmatched. Germline lookup yields CDR1 LGHNT and CDR2 FRNRAP. This CDR3 has 14 residues. The CDR3 region has the DNA TGTGCTAGTGGTTTTGGGACAGGGCCCTACGAGCAGTACTTC. This encodes CASGFGTGPYEQYF.

This chain joins TRBV6-5 and TRBJ1-6, with D hard to call. This CDR3 is 15 amino acids long. V was shortened by 8 bases and J by 3 bases, with 14 bases between the two germline ends. Germline V gives CDR1 MNHEY, CDR2 SVGAGI. CDR3 loop: CASGKGRDYNSPLHF. The CDR3 DNA follows: TGTGCCAGCGGAAAAGGGAGAGACTATAATTCACCCCTCCACTTT.

The CDR3 here is CASSTRVAGEGEQYF. The CDR3 DNA sequence: TGTGCCAGCAGCACGAGGGTAGCGGGAGAAGGCGAGCAGTACTTC. This sequence joins TRBV7-2 and TRBJ2-7; 9 bases align to TRBD2. V shed 5 bases, J shed 6 bases, and the junction held 11 bases outside the gene matches. Germline CDR1 and CDR2: SGHTA and FQGNSA. This CDR3 is 15 amino acids long.

This clone was recorded once. The V and J genes are TRBV3-1 (or the pseudogene TRBV3-2) and TRBJ1-3; D is unclear. Germline V CDR1 and CDR2: LGHDT, YNNKEL (reference sequence). The CDR3 extends over 14 amino acids. The V end was cut by 3 bases, the J end by 0 bases, with 6 bases between. The chain's CDR3 is CASSQRISGNTIYF. The CDR3 coding sequence is TGTGCCAGCAGCCAGAGGATCTCTGGAAACACCATATATTTT.

The chain employs TRBV4-1 and TRBJ2-1; no clear D. CDR1 and CDR2 from the germline V gene are MGHRA and YSYEKL. The CDR3 is made up of 13 amino acids. V was trimmed by 5 bases and J by 9 bases, leaving 14 bases between them. CDR3 DNA: TGCGCCAGCAGCACCCCGGTGTGGAGTGAGCAGTTCTTC. Its protein product is CASSTPVWSEQFF.

This chain links TRBV19 with TRBJ2-4; TRBD1 aligns across 7 bases. Germline V CDR1 and CDR2: LNHDA, SQIVND (reference sequence). V gave up 6 bases and J gave up 5 bases; unmatched junction bases: 7. The CDR3 runs 14 residues. CDR3 coding DNA: TGTGCCAGTAGCCCTGACAGGGTCCAAAACATTCAGTACTTC. It is translated as CASSPDRVQNIQYF. Variable domain in full (rest from reference TRBV19 and TRBJ2-4): DGGITQSPKYLFRKEGQNVTLSCEQNLNHDAMYWYRQDPGQGLRLIYYSQIVNDFQKGDIAEGYSVSREKKESFPLTVTSAQKNPTAFYLCASSPDRVQNIQYFGAGTRLSVL.

V usage is TRBV21-1 and J usage is TRBJ2-3; the DNA was not used to check the table's D call, TRBD2. TRBV21-1 is deemed a pseudogene. CDR3 length equals 15 residues. In nucleotides, the CDR3 is TGTGCCAGCAGCCCGGGACTAGCGGCACAGATAGGGCAGTATTTT. This translates into CASSPGLAAQIGQYF.

The CDR3: CASARPGGAEQYF. As DNA, the CDR3 is TGTGCCAGCGCCCGCCCCGGGGGGGCGGAGCAGTACTTC. This rearrangement joins TRBV27 to TRBJ2-7; 8 positions agree with TRBD2. Per the germline V gene, CDR1 is MNHEY and CDR2 is SMNVEV (reference sequence). Germline trimming cut 8 bases from V and 7 bases from J; bases unmatched to any gene: 10. CDR3 length equals 13 residues.

Here the CDR3 DNA reads TGTGCCAGCAGTCTCAGGGGTGGGAACACTGAAGCTTTCTTT. Translated: CASSLRGGNTEAFF. The V gene is TRBV3-1 (or the pseudogene TRBV3-2), the J gene TRBJ1-1; TRBD1 is a possible D gene (6 bases). Germline lookup yields CDR1 LGHDT and CDR2 YNNKEL (reference sequence). V was shortened by 6 bases and J by 1 base, with 12 bases between the two germline ends. The CDR3 contains 14 residues.

The genes are TRBV2 and TRBJ1-1; D is possibly TRBD1 (6 bases). The CDR3 totals 15 residues. Germline V gene data show CDR1 as SNHLY and CDR2 as FYNNEI. With 5 bases removed from V and 3 bases from J, the gap between germline ends came to 16 bases. For the CDR3, the DNA is TGTGCCAGCAGTTTCCAGGGGACCCCTTACACTGAAGCTTTCTTT. Translated, it gives CASSFQGTPYTEAFF.

V is TRBV11-2 and J is TRBJ2-7, with a tentative D call TRBD1 (5 bases). Germline V CDR1 and CDR2: SGHAT, FQNNGV. Between the trimmed V and J ends, which lost 0 bases and 0 bases, there was a span of 9 bases. The CDR3 has 15 residues. CDR3: CASSLDWGSSYEQYF. CDR3 DNA sequence: TGTGCCAGCAGCTTAGATTGGGGCAGCTCCTACGAGCAGTACTTC.